This T cell receptor beta chain was profiled in a study of CD8 T cells in ankylosing spondylitis. Turning to this clonotype: As yet, its antigen is unknown.

From the 5' RACE reads, TCRdb called clonotypes with MiXCR, one entry per CDR3 protein. The data hold approximately 100,000 distinct CDR3 sequences, with roughly 8.3% observed a single time. This CDR3 is built from 16 residues. V was trimmed by 3 bases and J by 2 bases, leaving 16 bases between them. Germline V gives CDR1 SGHTA, CDR2 FQGNSA. Study-level results: Certain motif variants had earlier been reported in reactive arthritis synovial fluid and blood. Ankylosing spondylitis blood appeared to be characterized by a TCR beta motif of 8 or 9 highly homologous variants. Disease-linked clones were reportedly significantly enriched in matched ankylosing spondylitis synovial fluid. A CD8+ phenotype characterized the disease-linked clones, which were relatively rare in peripheral blood.

This sequence originates from a male donor with ankylosing spondylitis or in good health (not recorded which). The source material was blood, either unsorted or a sorted T cell fraction (not recorded which). The chain has TRBV7-2 and TRBJ1-1; tentative D call: TRBD1 (6 bases). CDR3 in DNA: TGTGCCAGCAGCTTTTGGGCAGGACAGAGTAACACTGAAGCTTTCTTT. Protein sequence: CASSFWAGQSNTEAFF.